Listed here are 5 T cell receptor beta chains from one sample, sequenced in a study of shared clonotypes between healthy human individuals. Profiling relied on immunoSEQ multiplex PCR, and the TCRdb table lists in-frame clones only, not all of them. Of some 2,500,000 clones listed, roughly 93% are singletons. The specimen was naive CD4+ T cells from PBMCs. Subset meaning: CD45RA+ positively selected. Receptor source: a man between 18 and 29 years old in good health. Some clones in this sample may be carry-over from other donors' samples.

V gene TRBV21-1 combines with J gene TRBJ1-1; the listed D gene, TRBD1, was not tested against the DNA. TRBV21-1 is marked as a pseudogene. The CDR3 covers 16 residues. This chain's CDR3 is CASSKVPRVRFAEAFF. For the CDR3, the DNA is TGTGCCAGCAGCAAAGTTCCCAGGGTAAGATTTGCTGAAGCTTTCTTT.

The rearrangement joins TRBV5-1 to TRBJ2-5, with D unclear. The germline V gene has CDR1 SGHRS and CDR2 YFSETQ. V lost 0 bases, J lost 4 bases, and 10 bases lay in between. CDR3 length: 14 amino acids. The CDR3 region is CASSLEVRRETQYF. CDR3 sequence (DNA): TGCGCCAGCAGCTTGGAGGTCAGAAGAGAGACCCAGTACTTC. The whole variable domain, remainder taken from reference TRBV5-1 and TRBJ2-5, is KAGVTQTPRYLIKTRGQQVTLSCSPISGHRSVSWYQQTPGQGLQFLFEYFSETQRNKGNFPGRFSGRQFSNSRSEMNVSTLELGDSALYLCASSLEVRRETQYFGPGTRLLVL.

This chain joins TRBV7-2 and TRBJ2-6; D may correspond to TRBD1 or TRBD2 (5 bases each). Per the germline V gene, CDR1 is SGHTA and CDR2 is FQGNSA. V dropped 5 bases and J dropped 3 bases, with 17 bases sitting between them. The CDR3 length is 17 residues. CDR3 sequence reads: CASSPRGGALGANVLTF. The CDR3 DNA follows: TGTGCCAGCAGCCCCCGGGGTGGGGCGCTTGGGGCCAACGTCCTGACTTTC.

This chain links TRBV30 with TRBJ2-1, with D tentatively TRBD1 or TRBD2 (7 bases each). CDR1 is GTSNPN, CDR2 SVGIG, per germline (reference sequence). The CDR3 is 16 residues long. Trimming stripped 1 base from V and 6 bases from J, with 19 bases between. CDR3 protein: CAWSGQGGRSRNEQFF. The CDR3, as DNA: TGTGCCTGGAGTGGGCAGGGGGGGAGGTCTCGCAATGAGCAGTTCTTC.

This clone appeared a few times. The chain is built from TRBV4-1 and TRBJ1-5; 7 nucleotides match TRBD1. V lost 4 bases to trimming and J lost 2 bases; unmatched junction nucleotides: 5. Germline loops: CDR1 MGHRA, CDR2 YSYEKL. This CDR3 has 15 amino acids. The CDR3 DNA reads TGCGCCAGCAGCCTTAGAACAGGGGGCAATCAGCCCCAGCATTTT. Its translation: CASSLRTGGNQPQHF.